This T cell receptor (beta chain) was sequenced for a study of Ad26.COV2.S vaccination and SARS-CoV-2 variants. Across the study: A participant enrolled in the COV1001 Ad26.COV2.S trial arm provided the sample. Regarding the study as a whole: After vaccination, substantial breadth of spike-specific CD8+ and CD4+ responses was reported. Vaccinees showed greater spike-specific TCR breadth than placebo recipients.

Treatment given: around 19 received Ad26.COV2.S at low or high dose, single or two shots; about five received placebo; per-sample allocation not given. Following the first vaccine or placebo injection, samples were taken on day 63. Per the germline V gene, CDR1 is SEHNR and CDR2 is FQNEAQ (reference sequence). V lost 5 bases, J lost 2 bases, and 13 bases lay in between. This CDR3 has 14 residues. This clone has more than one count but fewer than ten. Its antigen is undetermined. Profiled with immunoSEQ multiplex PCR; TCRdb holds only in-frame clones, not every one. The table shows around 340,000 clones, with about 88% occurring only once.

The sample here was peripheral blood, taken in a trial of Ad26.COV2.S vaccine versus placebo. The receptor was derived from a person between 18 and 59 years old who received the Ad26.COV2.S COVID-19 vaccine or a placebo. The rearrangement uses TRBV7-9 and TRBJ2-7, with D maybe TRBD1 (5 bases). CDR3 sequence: CASSPGWGPYEQYF. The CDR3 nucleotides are TGTGCCAGCAGCCCAGGGTGGGGTCCCTACGAGCAGTACTTC.